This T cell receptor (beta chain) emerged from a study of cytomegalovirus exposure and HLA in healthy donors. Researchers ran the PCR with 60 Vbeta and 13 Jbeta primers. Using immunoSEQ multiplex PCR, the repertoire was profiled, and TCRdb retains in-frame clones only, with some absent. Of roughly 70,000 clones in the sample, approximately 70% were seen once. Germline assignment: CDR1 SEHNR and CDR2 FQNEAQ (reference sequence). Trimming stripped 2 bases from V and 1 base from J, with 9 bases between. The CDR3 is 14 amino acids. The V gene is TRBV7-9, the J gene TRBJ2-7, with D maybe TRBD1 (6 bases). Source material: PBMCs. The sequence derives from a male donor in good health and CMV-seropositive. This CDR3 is CASSLFDRSYEQYF. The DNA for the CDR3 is TGTGCCAGCAGCTTATTCGACAGGTCCTACGAGCAGTACTTC.